The 3 T cell receptor beta chains in this list originate from one sample, sequenced in a study of OX40 agonist ivuxolimab in advanced cancers. Sequenced by immunoSEQ multiplex PCR; TCRdb stores in-frame clones only, minus some. The table includes 30,000 or so clones, 79% detected once. The specimen comprised CD4+ or CD8+ T cells sorted from blood, sampled in a trial of the OX40 agonist ivuxolimab. The receptor source for this set is an adult with an advanced solid tumor such as melanoma, head and neck, liver or kidney cancer.

The chain is built from TRBV29-1 and TRBJ2-1, with D perhaps matching TRBD1 (5 bases). Germline V gene lookup returns CDR1 SQVTM and CDR2 ANQGSEA. V was shortened by 8 bases and J by 10 bases, with 12 bases between the two germline ends. The CDR3 totals 10 residues. CDR3 region: CSLREVEQFF. The CDR3 DNA reads as TGCAGCCTCAGGGAAGTCGAGCAGTTCTTC.

This clone was recorded once. CDR3 in DNA: TGTGCCAGCACGGGGTGGTATCAGGAGACAGGATCACCCTCACCCCTCCACTTT. Translation gives CASTGWYQETGSPSPLHF. The chain joins TRBV27 to TRBJ1-6; D is possibly TRBD1 (6 bases). With 7 bases removed from V and 10 bases from J, the gap between germline ends came to 29 bases. The CDR3 is 18 amino acids. CDR1 MNHEY and CDR2 SMNVEV come from the germline V gene (reference sequence).

This clone is large. The chain carries TRBV4-2 and TRBJ2-5, with 8 bases identical to TRBD1. The CDR3 length is 14 residues. Germline CDR1 is LGHNA and CDR2 is YNFKEQ. The ends lost 1 base at V and 3 bases at J; junction bases unmatched: 1. The CDR3 loop is CASSQGTGKETQYF. In DNA form, the CDR3 reads TGTGCCAGCAGCCAAGGGACAGGGAAAGAGACCCAGTACTTC.